Presented here are 25 T cell receptor beta chains from one specimen sequenced in a study of human T cells and chemical hapten exposure. Via MiXCR, TCRdb re-called the 5' RACE reads, giving one row per CDR3 protein. The table has 110,000 to 150,000 distinct CDR3 sequences, 4.1% seen once; the top ten hold over 1.2%. RNA extraction used unfractionated whole blood as the source of total RNA. These receptors originate from a female donor in good health.

The J gene is TRBJ2-3, the V gene TRBV4-3; weak D call: TRBD1 (6 bases). The CDR3 spans 14 residues. The V end lost 0 bases, the J end lost 3 bases, and 7 bases lay between the germline ends. CDR1 is LGHNA and CDR2 is YSLEER in the germline V gene. Written as DNA, the CDR3 is TGCGCCAGCAGCCAAGACAGGGGTACAGATACGCAGTATTTT. Amino acids: CASSQDRGTDTQYF.

At least ten counts were recorded for this clonotype. V and J are TRBV5-1 and TRBJ2-3; D might be TRBD1 (6 bases). Trimming left V 2 bases short and J 0 bases short, with 16 bases between. The CDR3 runs 17 residues. Germline V gene data show CDR1 as SGHRS and CDR2 as YFSETQ. The CDR3 nucleotides read TGCGCCAGCAGCTTTGGTTGGAGCAGGGGTAGCACAGATACGCAGTATTTT. Translating it yields CASSFGWSRGSTDTQYF.

This clonotype was seen ten or more times. The chain joins TRBV7-2 to TRBJ2-3; D is uncertain. CDR1 SGHTA and CDR2 FQGNSA come from the germline V gene. This CDR3 region has 14 residues. Trimming left V 2 bases short and J 10 bases short, with 16 bases between. This CDR3 reads CASSLFVVPAAQYF. The CDR3 DNA is TGTGCCAGCAGCTTATTCGTGGTCCCGGCGGCGCAGTATTTT. Filled out from reference TRBV7-2 and TRBJ2-3, the complete variable domain reads GAGVSQSPSNKVTEKGKDVELRCDPISGHTALYWYRQSLGQGLEFLIYFQGNSAPDKSGLPSDRFSAERTGGSVSTLTIQRTQQEDSAVYLCASSLFVVPAAQYFGPGTRLTVL.

This clonotype was counted at least ten times. The CDR3 region is CSARDHLRGLREKLFF. The CDR3 coding sequence is TGCAGTGCTAGAGATCATTTGCGGGGGCTGAGGGAAAAACTGTTTTTT. V gene TRBV20-1 combines with J gene TRBJ1-4; TRBD1 might be the D (6 bases). From germline, CDR1 is DFQATT and CDR2 SNEGSKA (reference sequence). V was shortened by 0 bases and J by 8 bases, with 19 bases between the two germline ends. The CDR3 consists of 16 residues.

This clonotype was seen many times. J is TRBJ2-3 and V is TRBV30; D gene ambiguous. Trimming cost V 5 bases and J 0 bases, with 6 bases left between them. The CDR3 totals 12 residues. Germline loops: CDR1 GTSNPN, CDR2 SVGIG (reference sequence). The chain's CDR3 is CAWAFSTDTQYF. Written as DNA, the CDR3 is TGTGCCTGGGCCTTCAGCACAGATACGCAGTATTTT.

About this clonotype: This may be a read error, as it is one base from a much larger clone. The rearrangement joins TRBV11-1 to TRBJ2-2; maybe TRBD2 (6 bases). The CDR3 has 15 amino acids. The V end was cut by 0 bases, the J end by 6 bases, with 11 bases between. Germline V CDR1 and CDR2: SGHAT, FQDESV (reference sequence). The CDR3 here is CASSLAGTSPGELFF. The CDR3 DNA follows: TGTGCCAGCAGCTTAGCGGGGACTTCCCCCGGGGAGCTGTTTTTT.

The chain recombines TRBV11-2 with TRBJ1-1, with a weak D call TRBD1 (6 bases). CDR3 length: 15 amino acids. V dropped 4 bases and J dropped 5 bases, with 17 bases sitting between them. Germline CDR1 is SGHAT and CDR2 is FQNNGV. CDR3 nucleotide sequence: TGTGCCAGCAGCTCCTACAGGGTAGTTCGAACTGAAGCTTTCTTT. Protein: CASSSYRVVRTEAFF.

This clonotype showed up just a few times. The J gene is TRBJ1-6, the V gene TRBV5-4; D is undetermined. The length of the CDR3 is 13 residues. Between the trimmed V and J ends, which lost 0 bases and 7 bases, there was a span of 5 bases. Germline V gene lookup returns CDR1 SGHNT and CDR2 YYREEE (reference sequence). The CDR3 loop is CASSLAGNSPLHF. The CDR3 nucleotides are TGTGCCAGCAGCTTGGCCGGAAATTCACCCCTCCACTTT.

This clonotype was detected ten times or more. The rearrangement links TRBV4-3 to TRBJ2-1; TRBD2 agrees at 11 bases. The CDR3 has 16 residues. Germline V lookup: CDR1 LGHNA, CDR2 YSLEER. J lost 8 bases, V lost 4 bases, and 10 bases had no gene match. This chain's CDR3 is CASSLTTSGGSYEQFF. The CDR3, as DNA: TGCGCCAGCAGCCTTACAACTAGCGGGGGTTCCTATGAGCAGTTCTTC.

This clonotype has a count of ten or more. This chain's CDR3 is CASSPLVGNQPQHF. Written as DNA, the CDR3 is TGTGCCAGCAGCCCCCTCGTCGGCAATCAGCCCCAGCATTTT. This sequence joins TRBV7-2 and TRBJ1-5; D ambiguous. With 5 bases removed from V and 2 bases from J, the gap between germline ends came to 10 bases. The CDR3 covers 14 residues. CDR1 SGHTA and CDR2 FQGNSA come from the germline V gene.

This clonotype was picked up many times. The V and J genes are TRBV20-1 and TRBJ1-6; 7 bases are shared with TRBD1. Trimming took 6 bases from V and 7 from J; bases not matched to a gene: 15. CDR3 length equals 16 residues. The germline V gene encodes CDR1 DFQATT and CDR2 SNEGSKA (reference sequence). Here the CDR3 reads CSAPEETGKENSPLHF. CDR3 nucleotides: TGCAGTGCGCCCGAGGAGACAGGGAAGGAGAATTCACCCCTCCACTTT.

This clonotype occurred many times. The chain uses TRBV7-2 and TRBJ2-1; unclear D gene. With 1 base removed from V and 0 bases from J, the gap between germline ends came to 10 bases. In germline, CDR1 is SGHTA, CDR2 FQGNSA. This CDR3 is built from 16 residues. The CDR3 coding sequence is TGTGCCAGCAGCTTAGTTGGTAGTTACTCCTACAATGAGCAGTTCTTC. It specifies CASSLVGSYSYNEQFF.

CDR3 DNA: TGTGCCAGCAGTGAATATGGCCTTACGTCGGGTTACAATGAGCAGTTCTTC. This codes for CASSEYGLTSGYNEQFF. The chain has TRBV25-1 and TRBJ2-1; D ambiguous. V shed 0 bases and J shed 4 bases, with 16 bases lying between them. The CDR3 contains 17 residues. Germline CDR1 is MGHDK and CDR2 is SYGVNS.

This clonotype came up many times. The chain links TRBV7-8 to TRBJ2-3; TRBD1 matches 9 bases. The CDR3 contains 15 residues. V dropped 5 bases and J dropped 3; count of bases not matched to a gene: 6. Per the germline V gene, CDR1 is SGHVS and CDR2 is FQNEAQ. CDR3 sequence reads: CASSAYRGLTDTQYF. DNA of the CDR3: TGTGCCAGCAGCGCATACAGGGGGCTGACAGATACGCAGTATTTT.

This clonotype was picked up many times. The chain has TRBV5-4 and TRBJ1-1; TRBD1 agrees at 10 bases. With 0 bases clipped from V and 1 base from J, the junction kept 3 bases outside the gene matches. Looked up from germline, CDR1 is SGHNT and CDR2 is YYREEE (reference sequence). The CDR3 runs 16 residues. CDR3 loop: CASSLGDRGRNTEAFF. The CDR3 nucleotides read TGTGCCAGCAGCTTGGGGGACAGGGGCCGGAACACTGAAGCTTTCTTT.

This clonotype was observed many times. The V and J genes are TRBV7-2 and TRBJ1-4; D not resolved. The length of the CDR3 is 13 residues. Trimming left V 7 bases short and J 7 bases short, with 13 bases between. Germline CDR1 reads SGHTA; CDR2 reads FQGNSA. The CDR3 here is CASTPWPGEKLFF. As DNA, the CDR3 is TGTGCCAGCACCCCGTGGCCAGGTGAAAAACTGTTTTTT.

The chain uses TRBV7-9 and TRBJ2-3; 7 nucleotides match TRBD2. Trimming took 5 bases from V and 0 from J; bases not matched to a gene: 5. Germline CDR1 SEHNR, CDR2 FQNEAQ (reference sequence). The CDR3 contains 15 residues. Here the CDR3 reads CASSPKRGSTDTQYF. Here the CDR3 DNA reads TGTGCCAGCAGCCCCAAGCGGGGAAGCACAGATACGCAGTATTTT.

This clonotype was recorded many times. The V and J genes are TRBV6-1 and TRBJ2-5; D is uncertain. Germline V gives CDR1 MNHNS, CDR2 SASEGT. The V gene lost 5 bases and the J gene lost 4 bases, with 11 bases spanning the gap. This CDR3 spans 13 amino acids. The CDR3 loop is CASSPSVGETQYF. CDR3 DNA: TGTGCCAGCAGTCCCAGTGTCGGAGAGACCCAGTACTTC.

The table lists this clonotype with many counts. The chain joins TRBV11-2 to TRBJ2-7; D perhaps matches TRBD2 (5 bases). This CDR3 contains 12 residues. The V end was cut by 5 bases, the J end by 7 bases, with 12 bases between. The germline CDR1 and CDR2 sequences are SGHAT and FQNNGV. CDR3 bases: TGTGCCAGCAGCGGACTTGGGGTGGAGCAGTACTTC. It codes for CASSGLGVEQYF.

The chain couples TRBV7-8 to TRBJ1-1; 9 bases fit TRBD1. This CDR3 region has 16 residues. CDR1 and CDR2 (germline): SGHVS, FQNEAQ. V dropped 0 bases and J dropped 2; count of bases not matched to a gene: 4. The CDR3 nucleotides read TGTGCCAGCAGCTTAGCGGGACAGGGTACTAACACTGAAGCTTTCTTT. Translating it yields CASSLAGQGTNTEAFF.

V is TRBV5-4 and J is TRBJ2-7, with 11 bases aligning to TRBD2. The trim removed 1 base at V and 2 bases at J, leaving 5 bases unmatched. The germline gives CDR1 SGHNT, CDR2 YYREEE (reference sequence). The CDR3 contains 16 residues. CDR3 sequence: CASSLRLAGGPYEQYF. The DNA for the CDR3 is TGTGCCAGCAGCTTGAGGCTAGCGGGGGGCCCCTACGAGCAGTACTTC.

This clonotype was recorded many times. This chain joins TRBV7-9 and TRBJ1-1; D is perhaps TRBD1 (5 bases). V was shortened by 1 base and J by 1 base, with 10 bases between the two germline ends. The germline gives CDR1 SEHNR, CDR2 FQNEAQ (reference sequence). The CDR3 consists of 15 residues. The CDR3 here is CASSLVGARNTEAFF. CDR3 nucleotides: TGTGCCAGCAGCTTAGTCGGGGCTCGGAACACTGAAGCTTTCTTT.

The chain combines TRBV30 with TRBJ1-6; D may be TRBD1 (5 bases). The CDR3 covers 14 residues. V lost 4 bases and J 9 bases, leaving 16 bases between the germline ends. Germline V gives CDR1 GTSNPN, CDR2 SVGIG (reference sequence). CDR3 sequence reads: CAWNVGMRGSPLHF. CDR3 coding DNA: TGTGCCTGGAACGTGGGAATGAGGGGTTCACCCCTCCACTTT.

V gene TRBV5-1 combines with J gene TRBJ2-1; 9 nucleotides align to TRBD2. The CDR3 extends over 17 amino acids. CDR1 is SGHRS, CDR2 YFSETQ, per germline. V shed 2 bases and J 9 bases; nucleotides not matched to a gene: 15. CDR3: CASSLGVHGGGAGEQFF. Here the CDR3 DNA reads TGCGCCAGCAGCTTAGGGGTCCATGGCGGGGGGGCGGGTGAGCAGTTCTTC.

V gene TRBV5-6 combines with J gene TRBJ1-1; D is ambiguous. CDR3 length equals 14 residues. Per the germline V gene, CDR1 is SGHDT and CDR2 is YYEEEE. V lost 2 bases, J lost 5 bases, and 13 bases lay in between. CDR3 DNA sequence: TGTGCCAGCAGCTTCAGTTGGGAGTCGACTGAAGCTTTCTTT. It is translated as CASSFSWESTEAFF.